The 10 T cell receptor beta chains reported below all come from one sample, sequenced in a study of metastatic and nonmetastatic thyroid tumors. Every patient underwent thyroid surgery untreated. TCRdb recomputed clones from the PCR reads via MiXCR. Here the sample spans about 38,000 clones, roughly a quarter being singletons. What was sequenced was blood. Receptors were obtained from a female donor with papillary thyroid cancer or a benign thyroid nodule (not recorded which). Some clones in this sample may be carry-over from other donors' samples.

This clone occurred many times. The chain recombines TRBV6-7 with TRBJ2-5; the match to TRBD2 covers 11 bases. Being an ORF, TRBV6-7 has a function that is uncertain. Trimming cost V 5 bases and J 5 bases; bases outside gene matches: 7. CDR3 length: 15 amino acids. CDR3: CASSPLAGEGETQYF. As DNA, the CDR3 is TGTGCCAGCAGTCCACTAGCGGGAGAGGGGGAGACCCAGTACTTC.

Many counts were recorded for this clone. V usage is TRBV11-2 and J usage is TRBJ2-3, with a tentative D call TRBD2 (5 bases). The CDR3 loop spans 14 amino acids. Germline CDR1 reads SGHAT; CDR2 reads FQNNGV. The V and J ends lost 0 bases and 4 bases respectively, with 8 bases between them. Here the CDR3 reads CASSLDLLADTQYF. For the CDR3, the DNA is TGTGCCAGCAGCTTAGATCTACTAGCAGATACGCAGTATTTT.

Many counts were recorded for this clone. V gene TRBV20-1 combines with J gene TRBJ2-6; maybe TRBD2 (5 bases). Deletions cut 3 bases from V and 1 base from J, with 7 bases between. The CDR3 totals 14 residues. CDR1 DFQATT and CDR2 SNEGSKA come from the germline V gene (reference sequence). DNA of the CDR3: TGCAGTGCTAGCCGAGGGTCTGGGGCCAACGTCCTGACTTTC. This encodes CSASRGSGANVLTF.

V and J are TRBV7-2 and TRBJ2-7; the D gene is possibly TRBD2 (6 bases). This CDR3 spans 13 amino acids. The germline V gene encodes CDR1 SGHTA and CDR2 FQGNSA. Trimming left V 5 bases short and J 6 bases short, with 14 bases between. In DNA form, the CDR3 reads TGTGCCAGCAGCCGAGAGACTAGTCGCGAGCAGTACTTC. This translates into CASSRETSREQYF.

There are a few counts of this clone. The chain uses TRBV24-1 and TRBJ1-3; no clear D. Germline V lookup: CDR1 KGHDR, CDR2 SFDVKD. The V and J ends lost 0 bases and 0 bases respectively, with 8 bases between them. The CDR3 loop spans 16 amino acids. CDR3 DNA sequence: TGTGCCACCAGTGATTTGGAAAGGCGCTCTGGAAACACCATATATTTT. This codes for CATSDLERRSGNTIYF.

This rearrangement joins TRBV4-2 to TRBJ1-2, with a possible D match to TRBD1 (6 bases). V lost 1 base and J 4 bases, leaving 16 bases between the germline ends. The CDR3 totals 16 residues. The germline V gene encodes CDR1 LGHNA and CDR2 YNFKEQ. CDR3 residues: CASSQVTGGRSYGYTF. For the CDR3, the DNA is TGTGCCAGCAGCCAAGTTACCGGGGGCCGCTCCTATGGCTACACCTTC.

This CDR3 reads CASSLPRGQWYGYTF. DNA of the CDR3: TGTGCCAGCAGCCTCCCTCGAGGTCAGTGGTATGGCTACACCTTC. The chain uses TRBV28 and TRBJ1-2; D is ambiguous. The CDR3 is 15 residues long. From germline, CDR1 is MDHEN and CDR2 SYDVKM. V was shortened by 6 bases and J by 5 bases, with 19 bases between the two germline ends.

Ten or more counts support this clone. The chain recombines TRBV5-1 with TRBJ1-4; D possibly corresponds to TRBD1 (5 bases). The CDR3 is 16 residues long. The germline V gene encodes CDR1 SGHRS and CDR2 YFSETQ. V lost 1 base, J lost 3 bases, and 13 bases lay in between. The CDR3: CASSLTDRGSNEKLFF. As DNA, the CDR3 is TGCGCCAGCAGCTTGACAGACAGAGGGTCTAATGAAAAACTGTTTTTT.

This clone was counted between two and nine times. CDR3 in amino acids: CASSPSNTKAETQYF. The CDR3 DNA reads TGTGCCAGCAGCCCTAGCAACACTAAGGCGGAGACCCAGTACTTC. This chain uses TRBV6-1 with TRBJ2-5, with D possibly matching TRBD2 (5 bases). V lost 6 bases and J 5 bases, leaving 19 bases between the germline ends. The CDR3 runs to 15 residues. The germline gives CDR1 MNHNS, CDR2 SASEGT.

At least ten counts were recorded for this clone. This chain joins TRBV20-1 and TRBJ1-6, with D possibly matching TRBD1 (5 bases). This CDR3 spans 15 amino acids. Germline CDR1 reads DFQATT; CDR2 reads SNEGSKA (reference sequence). Between the trimmed V and J ends, which lost 5 bases and 5 bases, there was a span of 16 bases. In DNA, the CDR3 is TGCAGTGCTCGGGGGTGGATTGATAATAATTCACCCCTCCACTTT. Translated, it gives CSARGWIDNNSPLHF.